The following is a T cell receptor (gamma chain) sequence with its context. Its cognate antigen has yet to be identified. TCRdb lists the protein of a much larger clone for this DNA, which differs at residue 8, so this is likely a read error; the protein given here is translated from the DNA itself. Libraries came from PCR. Sequenced on an Illumina MiSeq. The public reads were reprocessed by TCRdb using CATT, and rows of matching DNA were later combined. For this sample there are fewer than 3,000 gamma-chain clones; around 5% appear just once. The ten largest clones represent about 12% of the sample. The entry originates in a study of human gamma delta and Vdelta1 T cells (dated by TCRdb to the late 2010s). A note on the overall study: Delta One T cells, Vd1+ gamma-delta T cells, were investigated in the study as cytotoxic effectors against acute myeloid leukemia.

CDR3 length: 14 amino acids, cysteine to phenylalanine. Left in the record is the CDR3 DNA by itself, 42 bases read in frame from the first base. V is trimmed back by 3 bases and J by 2 bases, and the junction contains 7 bases that no gene match accounts for. Reading the germline V gene (reference sequence) gives CDR1 GITISATS and CDR2 ISYDGTV. The rearrangement combines TRGV9 with TRGJ1 or TRGJ2. Specimen: naive CD27+ Vdelta1 gamma-delta T cells from blood. The receptor's source is a human donor in good health. In nucleotides, the sequence is TGTGCCTTGTGGGAGCCAGCCCATTATTATAAGAAACTCTTT. This is translated as CALWEPAHYYKKLF.